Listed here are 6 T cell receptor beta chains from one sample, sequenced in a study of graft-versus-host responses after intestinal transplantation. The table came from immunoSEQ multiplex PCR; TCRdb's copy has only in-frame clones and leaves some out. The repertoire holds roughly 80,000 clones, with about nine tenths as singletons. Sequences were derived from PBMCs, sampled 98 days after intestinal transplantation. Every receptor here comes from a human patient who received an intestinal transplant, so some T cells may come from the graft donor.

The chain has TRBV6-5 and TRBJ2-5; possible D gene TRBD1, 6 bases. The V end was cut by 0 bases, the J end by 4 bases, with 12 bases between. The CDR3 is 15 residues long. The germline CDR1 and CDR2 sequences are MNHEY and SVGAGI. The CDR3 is CASSYSAGVRETQYF. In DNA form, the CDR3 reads TGTGCCAGCAGTTACTCGGCAGGGGTAAGAGAGACCCAGTACTTC.

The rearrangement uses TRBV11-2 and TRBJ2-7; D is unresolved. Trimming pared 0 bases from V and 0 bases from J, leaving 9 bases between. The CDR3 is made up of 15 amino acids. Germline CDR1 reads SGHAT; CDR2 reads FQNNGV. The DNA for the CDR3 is TGTGCCAGCAGCTTAGATCGAGGCGACTCCTACGAGCAGTACTTC. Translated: CASSLDRGDSYEQYF.

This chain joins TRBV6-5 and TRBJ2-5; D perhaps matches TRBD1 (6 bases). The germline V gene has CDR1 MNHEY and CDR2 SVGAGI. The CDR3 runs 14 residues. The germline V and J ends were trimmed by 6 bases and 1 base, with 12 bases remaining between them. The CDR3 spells CASRAQDSQETQYF. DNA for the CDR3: TGTGCCAGCAGGGCCCAGGACAGCCAAGAGACCCAGTACTTC.

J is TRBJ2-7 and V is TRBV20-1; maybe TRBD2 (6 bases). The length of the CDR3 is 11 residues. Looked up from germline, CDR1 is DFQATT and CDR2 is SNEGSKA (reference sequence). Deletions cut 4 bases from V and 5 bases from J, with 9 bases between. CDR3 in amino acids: CSAIPGDEQYF. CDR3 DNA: TGCAGTGCTATTCCGGGGGACGAGCAGTACTTC.

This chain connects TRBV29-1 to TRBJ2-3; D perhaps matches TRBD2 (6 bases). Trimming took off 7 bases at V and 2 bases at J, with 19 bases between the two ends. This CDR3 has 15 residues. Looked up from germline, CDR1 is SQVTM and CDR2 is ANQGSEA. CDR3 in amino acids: CSAKPLGGFTDTQYF. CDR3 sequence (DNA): TGCAGCGCTAAACCCCTGGGGGGATTCACAGATACGCAGTATTTT.

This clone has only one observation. CDR3: CASSSPLQAGMNTEAFF. In nucleotides, the CDR3 is TGCGCCAGCAGCTCCCCCCTTCAGGCGGGCATGAACACTGAAGCTTTCTTT. The chain is built from TRBV5-1 and TRBJ1-1; D remains ambiguous. Germline CDR1 and CDR2: SGHRS and YFSETQ. The CDR3 contains 17 residues. Trimming left V 3 bases short and J 0 bases short, with 18 bases between. Using reference TRBV5-1 and TRBJ1-1 for the parts outside the CDR3, the full variable domain is KAGVTQTPRYLIKTRGQQVTLSCSPISGHRSVSWYQQTPGQGLQFLFEYFSETQRNKGNFPGRFSGRQFSNSRSEMNVSTLELGDSALYLCASSSPLQAGMNTEAFFGQGTRLTVV.